This T cell receptor beta chain was sequenced in a study of shared clonotypes between healthy human individuals. The CDR3 length is 12 residues. Germline V lookup: CDR1 SNHLY, CDR2 FYNNEI. Memory CD4+ cells were the fraction left after CD45RA+ naive selection. Original processing notes: For the immunoSEQ data, sequences were junction-only without quality scores, so filtering differed. Assay used: immunoSEQ multiplex PCR; TCRdb lists only in-frame clones, some missing. V, J and clone size reflect that table, while D and trimming were determined from the DNA. The table has under 1,100,000 clones, approximately 70% seen once. Regarding this clone: Compared with germline, one end of the junction differs, possibly owing to a read error.

The rearrangement uses TRBV2 and TRBJ2-7; 10 nucleotides match TRBD2. The sample comprised memory CD4+ T cells sorted from blood. The sample's subset: CD45RA-negative fraction. This TCR was sampled from a man younger than 30 in good health. The CDR3 bases are TGTGCCAGCAAGACGGGGCTAGCGGGAGATAACTTC. It encodes CASKTGLAGDNF.